The source of this TCR beta chain is a study of PD-1 blockade in classical Hodgkin lymphoma. In every patient, relapse followed autologous stem cell transplantation, while exposure to brentuximab vedotin differed. With 4 bases removed from V and 4 bases from J, the gap between germline ends came to 7 bases. This CDR3 region has 12 residues. Germline loops: CDR1 MNHEY, CDR2 SMNVEV (reference sequence). Repertoires were generated with immunoSEQ multiplex PCR, while TCRdb's copy carries only in-frame clones and drops some. The sample carries roughly 41,000 clones, approximately 80% recorded once. The chain couples TRBV27 to TRBJ1-1, with a possible D match to TRBD1 (6 bases). The sequencing here drew on peripheral blood mononuclear cells (PBMCs), taken at baseline. This TCR was recovered from a human donor with classical Hodgkin lymphoma. The CDR3 here is CASSSGATEAFF. The DNA of the CDR3 is TGTGCCAGCAGTTCAGGGGCCACTGAAGCTTTCTTT.